The clone carrying this T cell receptor beta chain has a single count. This may be a read error, as it is one base from a much larger clone. These data originate in a study of T-cell reconstitution after alpha-beta-depleted transplantation in children. Preparation of the TCRbeta library involved a method that used unique molecular identifiers. TCRdb re-derived calls from the PCR reads in MiXCR, one entry per CDR3 protein. The table has approximately 650,000 distinct CDR3 sequences, about 12% seen once; the top ten hold about 0.77%. This TCR was recovered from a girl under 10 years old with congenital amegakaryocytic thrombocytopenia, due to receive a stem cell transplant. The specimen comprised PBMCs, sampled before TCRalphabeta/CD19-depleted stem cell transplant.

Here the CDR3 DNA reads TGCAGTGCTAGGTTGTTAGGCGAGACAGGGTTTTCCTACGAGCAGTCCTTC. Its translation is CSARLLGETGFSYEQSF. The chain is built from TRBV20-1 and TRBJ2-7; 7 nucleotides align to TRBD1. This CDR3 has 17 residues. Germline-derived CDR1 and CDR2 are DFQATT and SNEGSKA (reference sequence).